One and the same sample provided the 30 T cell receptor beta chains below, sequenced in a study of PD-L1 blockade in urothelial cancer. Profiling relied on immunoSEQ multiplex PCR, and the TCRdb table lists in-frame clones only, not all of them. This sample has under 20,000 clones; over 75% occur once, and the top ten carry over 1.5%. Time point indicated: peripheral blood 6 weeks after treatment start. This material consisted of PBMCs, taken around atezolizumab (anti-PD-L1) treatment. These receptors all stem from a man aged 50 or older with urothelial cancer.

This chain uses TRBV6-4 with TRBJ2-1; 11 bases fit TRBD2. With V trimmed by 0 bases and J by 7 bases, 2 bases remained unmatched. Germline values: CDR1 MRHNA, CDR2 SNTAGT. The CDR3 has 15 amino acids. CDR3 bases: TGTGCCAGCAGTGACTCTAGCGGGGGGGCTAATGAGCAGTTCTTC. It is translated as CASSDSSGGANEQFF.

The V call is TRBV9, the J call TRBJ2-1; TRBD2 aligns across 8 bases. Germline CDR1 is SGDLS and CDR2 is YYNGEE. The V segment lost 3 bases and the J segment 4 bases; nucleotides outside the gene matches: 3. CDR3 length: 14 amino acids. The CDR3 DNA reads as TGTGCCAGCAGCGACAGCGGGAGTTACAATGAGCAGTTCTTC. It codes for CASSDSGSYNEQFF.

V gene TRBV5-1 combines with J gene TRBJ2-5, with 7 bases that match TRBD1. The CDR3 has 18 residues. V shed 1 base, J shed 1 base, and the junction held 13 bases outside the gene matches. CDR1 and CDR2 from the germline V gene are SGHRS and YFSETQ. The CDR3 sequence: CASSLTLDRDNRQETQYF. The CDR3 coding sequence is TGCGCCAGCAGCTTGACCCTAGACAGGGACAACCGCCAAGAGACCCAGTACTTC.

CDR3 amino acids: CASSERIYEQYF. The CDR3 DNA reads TGTGCCAGCAGTGAGCGAATCTACGAGCAGTACTTC. The V and J genes are TRBV6-6 and TRBJ2-7; unclear D gene. The CDR3 runs 12 residues. Germline loops: CDR1 MNHNY, CDR2 SVGAGI (reference sequence). Trimming removed 5 bases from V and 3 bases from J, with 8 bases in between.

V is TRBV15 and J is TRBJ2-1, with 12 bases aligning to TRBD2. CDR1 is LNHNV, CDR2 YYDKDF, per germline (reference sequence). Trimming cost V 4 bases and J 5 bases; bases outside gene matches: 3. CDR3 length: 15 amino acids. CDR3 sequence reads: CATSTRTSGNNEQFF. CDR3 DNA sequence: TGTGCCACCAGCACTAGGACTAGCGGGAACAATGAGCAGTTCTTC.

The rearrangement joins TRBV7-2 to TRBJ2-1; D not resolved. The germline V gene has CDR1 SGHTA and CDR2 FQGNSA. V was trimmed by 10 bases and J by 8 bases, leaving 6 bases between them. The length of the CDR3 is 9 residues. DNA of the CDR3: TGTGCCACAGGTTATGAGCAGTTCTTC. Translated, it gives CATGYEQFF.

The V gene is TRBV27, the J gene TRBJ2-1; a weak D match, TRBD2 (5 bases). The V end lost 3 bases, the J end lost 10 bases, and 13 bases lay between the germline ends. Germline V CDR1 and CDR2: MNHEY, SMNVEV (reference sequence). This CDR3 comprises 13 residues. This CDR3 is CASSFEGVGEQFF. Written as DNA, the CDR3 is TGTGCCAGCAGTTTTGAGGGTGTGGGGGAGCAGTTCTTC.

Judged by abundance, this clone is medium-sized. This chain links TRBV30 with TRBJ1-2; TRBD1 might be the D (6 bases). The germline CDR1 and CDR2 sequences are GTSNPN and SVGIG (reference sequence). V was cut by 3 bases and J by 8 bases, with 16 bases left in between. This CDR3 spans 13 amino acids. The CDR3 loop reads CAWSYGGRKGYTF. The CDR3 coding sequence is TGTGCCTGGAGCTACGGGGGGCGGAAAGGCTACACCTTC.

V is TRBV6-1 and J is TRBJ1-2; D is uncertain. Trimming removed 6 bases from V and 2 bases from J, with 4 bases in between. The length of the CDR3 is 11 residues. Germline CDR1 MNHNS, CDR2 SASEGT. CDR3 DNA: TGTGCCAGCAGGACAAACTATGGCTACACCTTC. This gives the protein CASRTNYGYTF.

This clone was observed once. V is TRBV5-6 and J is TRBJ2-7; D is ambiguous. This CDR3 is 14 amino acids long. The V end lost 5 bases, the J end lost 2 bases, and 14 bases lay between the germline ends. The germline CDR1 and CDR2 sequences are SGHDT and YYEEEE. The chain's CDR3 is CASRPLTNPYEQYF. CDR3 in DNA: TGTGCCAGCAGACCCCTGACAAATCCCTACGAGCAGTACTTC.

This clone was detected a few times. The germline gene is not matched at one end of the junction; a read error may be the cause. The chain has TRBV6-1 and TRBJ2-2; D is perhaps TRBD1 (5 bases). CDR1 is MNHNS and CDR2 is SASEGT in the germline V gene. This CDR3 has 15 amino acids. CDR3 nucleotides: TGTGCCAGCAGTGAAGGGGCAGGGAACAGCGGGGAGCTGTTTTTT. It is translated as CASSEGAGNSGELFF.

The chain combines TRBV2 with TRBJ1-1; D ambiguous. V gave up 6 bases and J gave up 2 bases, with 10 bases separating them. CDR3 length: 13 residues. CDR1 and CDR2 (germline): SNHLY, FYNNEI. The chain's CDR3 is CASRGSPNTEAFF. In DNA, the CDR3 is TGTGCCAGCAGGGGCAGCCCCAACACTGAAGCTTTCTTT.

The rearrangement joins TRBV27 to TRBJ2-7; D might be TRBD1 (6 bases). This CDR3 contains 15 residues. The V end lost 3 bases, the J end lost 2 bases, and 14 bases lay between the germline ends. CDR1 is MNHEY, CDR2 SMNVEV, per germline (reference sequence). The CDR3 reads CASSFRGQSTYEQYF. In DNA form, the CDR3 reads TGTGCCAGCAGTTTCCGAGGACAGTCGACCTACGAGCAGTACTTC.

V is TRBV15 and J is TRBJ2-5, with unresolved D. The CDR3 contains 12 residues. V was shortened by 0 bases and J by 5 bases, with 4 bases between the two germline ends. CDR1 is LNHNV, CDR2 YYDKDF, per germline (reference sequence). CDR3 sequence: CATSRDSETQYF. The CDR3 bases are TGTGCCACCAGCAGAGATTCTGAGACCCAGTACTTC. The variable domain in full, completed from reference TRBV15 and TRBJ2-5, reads DAMVIQNPRYQVTQFGKPVTLSCSQTLNHNVMYWYQQKSSQAPKLLFHYYDKDFNNEADTPDNFQSRRPNTSFCFLDIRSPGLGDTAMYLCATSRDSETQYFGPGTRLLVL.

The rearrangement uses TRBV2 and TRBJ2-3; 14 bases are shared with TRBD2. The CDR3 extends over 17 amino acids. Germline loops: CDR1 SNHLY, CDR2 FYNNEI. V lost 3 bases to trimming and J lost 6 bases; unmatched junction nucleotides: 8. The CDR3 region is CASSETSGRAFRDTQYF. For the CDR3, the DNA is TGTGCCAGCAGTGAGACTAGCGGGAGGGCCTTTCGGGATACGCAGTATTTT.

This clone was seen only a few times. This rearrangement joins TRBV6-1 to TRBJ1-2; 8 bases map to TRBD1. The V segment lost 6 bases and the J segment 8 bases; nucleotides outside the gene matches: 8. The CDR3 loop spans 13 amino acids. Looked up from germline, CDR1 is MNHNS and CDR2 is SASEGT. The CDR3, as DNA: TGTGCCAGCAGAGGACAGGGAGGGAGAGGCTACACCTTC. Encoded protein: CASRGQGGRGYTF.

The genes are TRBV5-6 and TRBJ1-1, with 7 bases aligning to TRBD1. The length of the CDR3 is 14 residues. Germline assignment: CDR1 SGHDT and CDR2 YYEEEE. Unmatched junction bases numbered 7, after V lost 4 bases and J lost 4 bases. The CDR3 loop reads CASSGRDRATEAFF. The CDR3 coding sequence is TGTGCCAGCAGCGGACGGGACAGAGCCACTGAAGCTTTCTTT.

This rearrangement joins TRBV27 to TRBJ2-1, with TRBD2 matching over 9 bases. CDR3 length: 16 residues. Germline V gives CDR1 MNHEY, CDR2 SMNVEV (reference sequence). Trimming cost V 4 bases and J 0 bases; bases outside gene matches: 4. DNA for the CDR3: TGTGCCAGCAGTTCGGCTAGCGGGGTCTCCTACAATGAGCAGTTCTTC. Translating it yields CASSSASGVSYNEQFF.

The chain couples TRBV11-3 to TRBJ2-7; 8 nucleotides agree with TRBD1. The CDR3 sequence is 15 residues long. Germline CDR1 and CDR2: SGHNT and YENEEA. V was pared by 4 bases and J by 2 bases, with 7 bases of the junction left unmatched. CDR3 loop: CASSYLTGATYEQYF. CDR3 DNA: TGTGCCAGCAGCTACCTGACAGGGGCCACCTACGAGCAGTACTTC. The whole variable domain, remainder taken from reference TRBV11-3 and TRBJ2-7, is EAGVVQSPRYKIIEKKQPVAFWCNPISGHNTLYWYLQNLGQGPELLIRYENEEAVDDSQLPKDRFSAERLKGVDSTLKIQPAELGDSAVYLCASSYLTGATYEQYFGPGTRLTVT.

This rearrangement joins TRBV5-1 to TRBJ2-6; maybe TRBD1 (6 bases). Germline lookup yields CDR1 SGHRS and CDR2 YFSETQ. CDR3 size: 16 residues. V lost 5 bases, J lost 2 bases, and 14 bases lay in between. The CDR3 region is CASSLQQGPGANVLTF. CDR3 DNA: TGCGCCAGCAGTTTACAACAGGGACCTGGGGCCAACGTCCTGACTTTC.

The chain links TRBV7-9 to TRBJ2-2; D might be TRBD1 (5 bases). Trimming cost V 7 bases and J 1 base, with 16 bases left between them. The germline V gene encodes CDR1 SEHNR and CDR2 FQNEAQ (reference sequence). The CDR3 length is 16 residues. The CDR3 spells CASITTVGENTGELFF. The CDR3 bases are TGTGCCAGCATCACCACGGTAGGGGAGAACACCGGGGAGCTGTTTTTT.

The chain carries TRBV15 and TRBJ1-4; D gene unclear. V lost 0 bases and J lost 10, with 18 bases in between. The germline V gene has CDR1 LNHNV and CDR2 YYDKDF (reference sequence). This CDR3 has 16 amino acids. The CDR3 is CATSRDFNSLNRKLFF. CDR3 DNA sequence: TGTGCCACCAGCAGAGACTTTAACAGCCTGAATAGAAAACTGTTTTTT.

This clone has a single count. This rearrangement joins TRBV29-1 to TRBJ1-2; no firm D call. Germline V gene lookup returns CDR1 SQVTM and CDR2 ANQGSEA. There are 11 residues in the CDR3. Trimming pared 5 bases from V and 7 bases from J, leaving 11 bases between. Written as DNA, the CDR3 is TGCAGCGTTCAAGGGCTTCGTGGCTACACCTTC. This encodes CSVQGLRGYTF.

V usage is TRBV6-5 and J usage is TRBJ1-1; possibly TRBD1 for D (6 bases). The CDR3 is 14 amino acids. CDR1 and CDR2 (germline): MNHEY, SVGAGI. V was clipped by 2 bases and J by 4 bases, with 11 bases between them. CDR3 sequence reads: CASSYGGRGTEAFF. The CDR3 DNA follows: TGTGCCAGCAGTTACGGGGGCAGGGGCACTGAAGCTTTCTTT.

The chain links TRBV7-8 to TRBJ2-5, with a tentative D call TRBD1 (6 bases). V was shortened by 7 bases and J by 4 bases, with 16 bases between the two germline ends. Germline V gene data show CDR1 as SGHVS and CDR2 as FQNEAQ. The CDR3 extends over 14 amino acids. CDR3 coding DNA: TGTGCCAGCATGACCCGGCAGGGGATAGAGACCCAGTACTTC. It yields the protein CASMTRQGIETQYF.

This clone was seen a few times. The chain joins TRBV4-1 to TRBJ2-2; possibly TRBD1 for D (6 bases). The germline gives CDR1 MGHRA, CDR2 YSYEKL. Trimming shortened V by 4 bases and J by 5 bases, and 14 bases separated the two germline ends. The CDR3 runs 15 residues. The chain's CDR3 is CASSRGQSSTGELFF. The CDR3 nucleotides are TGCGCCAGCAGCCGCGGACAGAGTTCGACCGGGGAGCTGTTTTTT.

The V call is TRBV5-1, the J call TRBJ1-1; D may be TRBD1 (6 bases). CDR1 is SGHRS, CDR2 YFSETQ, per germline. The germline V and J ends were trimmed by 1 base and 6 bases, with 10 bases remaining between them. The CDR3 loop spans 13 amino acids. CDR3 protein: CASSLTGSPEAFF. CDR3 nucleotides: TGCGCCAGCAGCTTGACAGGGTCGCCTGAAGCTTTCTTT.

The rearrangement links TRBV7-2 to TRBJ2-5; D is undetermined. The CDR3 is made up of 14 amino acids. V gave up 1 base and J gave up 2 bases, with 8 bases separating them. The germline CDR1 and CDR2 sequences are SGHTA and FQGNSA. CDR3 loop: CASSLGRGQETQYF. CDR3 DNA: TGTGCCAGCAGCTTAGGACGCGGACAAGAGACCCAGTACTTC.

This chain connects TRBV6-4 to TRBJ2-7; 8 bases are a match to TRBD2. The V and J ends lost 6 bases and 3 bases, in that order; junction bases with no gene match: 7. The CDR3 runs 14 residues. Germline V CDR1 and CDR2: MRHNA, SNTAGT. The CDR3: CASRPRRGDYEQYV. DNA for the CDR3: TGTGCCAGCAGGCCGCGGCGGGGGGACTACGAGCAGTACGTC.

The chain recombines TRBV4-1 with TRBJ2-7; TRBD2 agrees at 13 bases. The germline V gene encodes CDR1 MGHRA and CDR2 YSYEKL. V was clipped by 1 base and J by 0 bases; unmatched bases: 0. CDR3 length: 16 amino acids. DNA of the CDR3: TGCGCCAGCAGCCAAGGGACTAGCGGGAGCTCCTACGAGCAGTACTTC. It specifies CASSQGTSGSSYEQYF.